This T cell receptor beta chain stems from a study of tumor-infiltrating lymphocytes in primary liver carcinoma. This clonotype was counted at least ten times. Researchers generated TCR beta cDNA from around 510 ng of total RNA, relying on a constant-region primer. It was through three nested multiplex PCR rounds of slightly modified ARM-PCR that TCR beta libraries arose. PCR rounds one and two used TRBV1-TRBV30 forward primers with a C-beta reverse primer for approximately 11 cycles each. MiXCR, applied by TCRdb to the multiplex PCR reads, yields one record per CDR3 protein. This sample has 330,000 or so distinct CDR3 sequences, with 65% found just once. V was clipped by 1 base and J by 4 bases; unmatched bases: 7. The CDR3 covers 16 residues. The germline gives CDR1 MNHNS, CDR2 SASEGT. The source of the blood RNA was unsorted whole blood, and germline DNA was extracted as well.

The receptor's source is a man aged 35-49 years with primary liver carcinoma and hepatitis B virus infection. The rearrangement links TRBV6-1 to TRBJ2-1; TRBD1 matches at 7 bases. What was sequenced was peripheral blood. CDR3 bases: TGTGCCAGCAGTGAAGAGGACAGGAGCTGGTACAATGAGCAGTTCTTC. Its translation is CASSEEDRSWYNEQFF.